This T cell receptor (beta chain) stems from a study of blood T cell repertoires in COVID-19. In the study overall: Italy, Spain and the United States were the sources of the convalescent and acute COVID-19 samples.

V dropped 4 bases and J dropped 0; count of bases not matched to a gene: 3. The CDR3 contains 15 residues. The germline V gene encodes CDR1 LGHNA and CDR2 YNFKEQ. Per the authors' pipeline: Reference gene primer amplification in the assay estimated nucleated cell counts. Sequencing was performed with immunoSEQ multiplex PCR; in TCRdb, only in-frame clones are kept and a portion is missing. V, J and clone size are those of that table, while D and trimming were read from the DNA. Counted here are about 75,000 clones, approximately 88% occurring once; the ten biggest clones make up 5% to 7.5%. Sequencing was carried out using peripheral blood. This TCR was recovered from a woman aged 50 to 60 with acute or convalescent COVID-19. The genes are TRBV4-2 and TRBJ1-3, with TRBD1 matching 7 bases. CDR3 nucleotide sequence: TGTGCCAGCAGCCGCGGGACAGACTCTGGAAACACCATATATTTT. It is translated as CASSRGTDSGNTIYF.